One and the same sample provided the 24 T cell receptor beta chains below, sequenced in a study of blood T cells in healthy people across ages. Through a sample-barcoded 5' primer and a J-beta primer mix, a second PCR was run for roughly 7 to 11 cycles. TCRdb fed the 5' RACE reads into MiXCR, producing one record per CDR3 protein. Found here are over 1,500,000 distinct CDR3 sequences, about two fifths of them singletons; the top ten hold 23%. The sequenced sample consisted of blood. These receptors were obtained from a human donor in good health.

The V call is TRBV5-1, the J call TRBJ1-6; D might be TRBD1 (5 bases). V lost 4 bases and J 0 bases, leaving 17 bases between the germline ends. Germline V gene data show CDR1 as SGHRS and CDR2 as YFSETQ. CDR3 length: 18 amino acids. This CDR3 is CASSKLLPGSSYNSPLHF. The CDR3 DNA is TGCGCCAGCAGCAAACTACTACCAGGGAGCTCCTATAATTCACCCCTCCACTTT.

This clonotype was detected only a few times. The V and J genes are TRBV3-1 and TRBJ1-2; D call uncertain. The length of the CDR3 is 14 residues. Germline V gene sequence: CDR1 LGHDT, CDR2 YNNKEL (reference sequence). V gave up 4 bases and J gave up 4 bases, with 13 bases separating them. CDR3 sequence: CASSRAPLLYGYTF. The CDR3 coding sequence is TGTGCCAGCAGCCGGGCCCCGCTCCTCTATGGCTACACCTTC. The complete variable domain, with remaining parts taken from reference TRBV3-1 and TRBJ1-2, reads DTAVSQTPKYLVTQMGNDKSIKCEQNLGHDTMYWYKQDSKKFLKIMFSYNNKELIINETVPNRFSPKSPDKAHLNLHINSLELGDSAVYFCASSRAPLLYGYTFGSGTRLTVV.

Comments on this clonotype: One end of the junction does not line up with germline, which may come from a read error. The CDR3 region has the DNA TGTGCCTGCAGCCTCTTTAGGGGGAGGGAGTACTTC. Its protein is CACSLFRGREYF. This chain connects TRBV7-8 to TRBJ2-7, with D perhaps matching TRBD2 (7 bases). Germline V lookup: CDR1 SGHVS, CDR2 FQNEAQ. The CDR3 has 12 amino acids.

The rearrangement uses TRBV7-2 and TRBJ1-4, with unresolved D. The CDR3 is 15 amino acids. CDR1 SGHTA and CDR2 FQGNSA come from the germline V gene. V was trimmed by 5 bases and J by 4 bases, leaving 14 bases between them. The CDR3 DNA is TGTGCCAGCAGCCCCGACCGGGATTATAATGAAAAACTGTTTTTT. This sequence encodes CASSPDRDYNEKLFF.

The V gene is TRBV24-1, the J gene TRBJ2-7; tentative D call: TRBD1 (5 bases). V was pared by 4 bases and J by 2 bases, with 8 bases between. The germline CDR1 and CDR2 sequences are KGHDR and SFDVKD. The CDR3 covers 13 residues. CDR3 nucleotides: TGTGCCACCAGTGAAGCAGGGACCTACGAGCAGTACTTC. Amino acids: CATSEAGTYEQYF.

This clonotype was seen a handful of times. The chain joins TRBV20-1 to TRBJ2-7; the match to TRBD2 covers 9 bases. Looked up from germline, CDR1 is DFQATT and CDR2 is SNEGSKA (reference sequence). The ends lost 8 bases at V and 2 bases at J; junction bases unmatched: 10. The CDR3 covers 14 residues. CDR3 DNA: TGCAGTACCAGCCCGACTAGCGGCCCCTACGAGCAGTACTTC. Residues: CSTSPTSGPYEQYF.

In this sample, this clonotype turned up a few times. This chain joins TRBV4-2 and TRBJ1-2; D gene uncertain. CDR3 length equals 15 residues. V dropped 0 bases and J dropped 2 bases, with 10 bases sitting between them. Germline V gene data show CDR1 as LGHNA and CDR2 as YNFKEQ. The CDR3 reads CASSQDWADNYGYTF. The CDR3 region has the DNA TGTGCCAGCAGCCAAGATTGGGCGGACAACTATGGCTACACCTTC.

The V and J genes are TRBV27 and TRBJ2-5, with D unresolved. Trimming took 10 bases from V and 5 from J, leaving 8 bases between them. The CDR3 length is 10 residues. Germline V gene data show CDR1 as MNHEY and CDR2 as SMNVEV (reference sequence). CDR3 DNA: TGTGCCACCCTTGACGAGACCCAGTACTTC. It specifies CATLDETQYF.

The CDR3 DNA sequence: TGCGCCAGCAGCATCGGGTACGGGAATGAGCAGTTCTTC. Protein sequence: CASSIGYGNEQFF. V and J are TRBV4-3 and TRBJ2-1; D unclear. CDR3 length: 13 amino acids. The V gene's germline CDR1 is LGHNA and CDR2 YSLEER. Trimming removed 5 bases at V and 7 bases at J, with 12 bases between.

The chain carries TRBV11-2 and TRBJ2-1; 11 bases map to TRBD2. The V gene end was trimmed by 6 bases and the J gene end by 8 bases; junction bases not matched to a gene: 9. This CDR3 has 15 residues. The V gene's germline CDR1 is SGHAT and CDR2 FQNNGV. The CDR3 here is CASSLRVAGGHEQFF. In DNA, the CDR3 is TGTGCCAGCAGTCTCAGGGTAGCGGGGGGGCATGAGCAGTTCTTC.

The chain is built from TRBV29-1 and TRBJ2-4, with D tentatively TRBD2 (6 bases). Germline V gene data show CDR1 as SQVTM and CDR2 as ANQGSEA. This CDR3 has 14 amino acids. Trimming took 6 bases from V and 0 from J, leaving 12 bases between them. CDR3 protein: CSVDVGGAKNIQYF. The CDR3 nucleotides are TGCAGCGTAGACGTGGGGGGAGCCAAAAACATTCAGTACTTC.

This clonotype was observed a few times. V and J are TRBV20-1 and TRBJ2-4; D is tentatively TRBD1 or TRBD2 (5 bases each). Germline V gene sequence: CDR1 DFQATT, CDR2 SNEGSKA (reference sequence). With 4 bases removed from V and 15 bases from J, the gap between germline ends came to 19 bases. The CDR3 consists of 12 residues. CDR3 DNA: TGCAGTGCTAACCCGGGGACCCACGAGCGGTACTTC. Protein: CSANPGTHERYF.

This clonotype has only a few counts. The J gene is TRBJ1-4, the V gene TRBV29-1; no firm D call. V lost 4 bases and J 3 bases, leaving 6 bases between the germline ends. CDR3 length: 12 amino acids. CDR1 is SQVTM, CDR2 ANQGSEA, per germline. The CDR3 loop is CSVGSANEKLFF. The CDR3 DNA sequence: TGCAGCGTTGGTAGTGCTAATGAAAAACTGTTTTTT. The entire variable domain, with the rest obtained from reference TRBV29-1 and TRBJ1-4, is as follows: SAVISQKPSRDICQRGTSLTIQCQVDSQVTMMFWYRQQPGQSLTLIATANQGSEATYESGFVIDKFPISRPNLTFSTLTVSNMSPEDSSIYLCSVGSANEKLFFGSGTQLSVL.

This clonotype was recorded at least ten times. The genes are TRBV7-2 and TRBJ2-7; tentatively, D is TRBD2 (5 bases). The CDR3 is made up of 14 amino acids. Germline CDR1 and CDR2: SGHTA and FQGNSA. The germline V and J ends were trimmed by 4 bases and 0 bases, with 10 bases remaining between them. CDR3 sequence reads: CASSWTSLSYEQYF. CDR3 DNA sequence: TGTGCCAGCAGCTGGACTTCGCTCTCCTACGAGCAGTACTTC.

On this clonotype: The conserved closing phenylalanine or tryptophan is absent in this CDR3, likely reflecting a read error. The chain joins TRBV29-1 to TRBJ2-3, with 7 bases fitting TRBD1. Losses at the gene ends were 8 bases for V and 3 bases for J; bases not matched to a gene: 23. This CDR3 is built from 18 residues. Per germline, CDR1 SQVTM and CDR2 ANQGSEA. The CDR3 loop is CSTRWGTTGQTGTDTQYL. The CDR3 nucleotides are TGCAGCACCAGGTGGGGGACGACAGGGCAAACGGGGACAGATACGCAGTATCTT.

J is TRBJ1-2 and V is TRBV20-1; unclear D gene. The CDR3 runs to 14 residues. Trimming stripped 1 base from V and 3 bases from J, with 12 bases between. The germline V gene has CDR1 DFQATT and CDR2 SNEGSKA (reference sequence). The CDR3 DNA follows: TGCAGTGCTAGAGGGGTTCGGGCTTACTATGGCTACACCTTC. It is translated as CSARGVRAYYGYTF.

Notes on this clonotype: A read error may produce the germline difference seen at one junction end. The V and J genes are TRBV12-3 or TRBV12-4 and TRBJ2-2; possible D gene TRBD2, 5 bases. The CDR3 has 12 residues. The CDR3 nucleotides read TGTGCCAGCTCTAATTTGGTCGGGAAGCTGTTTTTT. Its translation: CASSNLVGKLFF.

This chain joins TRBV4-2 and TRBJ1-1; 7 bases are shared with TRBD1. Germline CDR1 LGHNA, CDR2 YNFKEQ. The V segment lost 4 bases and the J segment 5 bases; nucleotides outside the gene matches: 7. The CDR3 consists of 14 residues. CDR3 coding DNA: TGTGCCAGCAGCCCAACAGGGGCCACTACTGAAGCTTTCTTT. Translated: CASSPTGATTEAFF.

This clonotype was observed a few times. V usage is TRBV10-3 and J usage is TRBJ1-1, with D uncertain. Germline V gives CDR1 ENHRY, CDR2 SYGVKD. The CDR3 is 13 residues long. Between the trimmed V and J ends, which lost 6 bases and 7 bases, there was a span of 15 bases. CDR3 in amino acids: CAIREDNHLEAFF. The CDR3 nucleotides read TGTGCCATCAGAGAAGACAACCACCTTGAAGCTTTCTTT.

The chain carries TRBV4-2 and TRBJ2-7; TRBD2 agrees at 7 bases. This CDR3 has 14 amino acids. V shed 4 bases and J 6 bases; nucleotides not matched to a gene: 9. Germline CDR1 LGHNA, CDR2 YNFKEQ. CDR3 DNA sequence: TGTGCCAGCAGCCGCGGAGCGGGACGGGGCGAGCAGTACTTC. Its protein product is CASSRGAGRGEQYF.

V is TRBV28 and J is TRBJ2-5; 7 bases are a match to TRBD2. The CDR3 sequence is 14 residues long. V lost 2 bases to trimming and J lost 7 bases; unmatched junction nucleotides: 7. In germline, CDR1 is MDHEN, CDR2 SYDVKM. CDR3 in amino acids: CASSLGGGKMTQYF. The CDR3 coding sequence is TGTGCCAGCAGTTTAGGGGGGGGTAAGATGACCCAGTACTTC.

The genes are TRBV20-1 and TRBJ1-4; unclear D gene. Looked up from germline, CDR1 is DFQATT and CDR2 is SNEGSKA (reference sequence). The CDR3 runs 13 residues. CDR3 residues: CRETAETNEKLFF. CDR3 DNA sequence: TGCAGAGAAACGGCGGAAACTAATGAAAAACTGTTTTTT.

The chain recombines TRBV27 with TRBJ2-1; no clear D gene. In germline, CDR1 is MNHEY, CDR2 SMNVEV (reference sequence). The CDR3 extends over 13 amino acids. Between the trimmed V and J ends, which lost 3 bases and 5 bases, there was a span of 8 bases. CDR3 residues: CASSFIRNNEQFF. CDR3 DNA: TGTGCCAGCAGTTTCATACGGAACAATGAGCAGTTCTTC.

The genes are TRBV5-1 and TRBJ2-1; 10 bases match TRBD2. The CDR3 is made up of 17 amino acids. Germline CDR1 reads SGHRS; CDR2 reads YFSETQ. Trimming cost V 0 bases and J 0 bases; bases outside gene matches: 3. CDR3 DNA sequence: TGCGCCAGCAGCTTGGGACTAGCGGGTTTCTCCTACAATGAGCAGTTCTTC. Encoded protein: CASSLGLAGFSYNEQFF.